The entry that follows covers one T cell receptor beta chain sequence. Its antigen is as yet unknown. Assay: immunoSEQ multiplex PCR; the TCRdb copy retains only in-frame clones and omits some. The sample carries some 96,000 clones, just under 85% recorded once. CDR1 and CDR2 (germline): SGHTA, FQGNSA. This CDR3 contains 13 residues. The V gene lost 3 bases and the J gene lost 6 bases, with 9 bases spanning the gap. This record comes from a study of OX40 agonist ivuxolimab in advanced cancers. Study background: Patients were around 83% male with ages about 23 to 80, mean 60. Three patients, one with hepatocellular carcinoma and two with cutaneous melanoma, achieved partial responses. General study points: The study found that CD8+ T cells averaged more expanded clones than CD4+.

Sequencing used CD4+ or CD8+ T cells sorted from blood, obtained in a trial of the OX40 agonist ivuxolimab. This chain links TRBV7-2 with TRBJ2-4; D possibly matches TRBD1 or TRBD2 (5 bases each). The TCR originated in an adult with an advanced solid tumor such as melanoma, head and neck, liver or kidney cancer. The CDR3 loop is CASSLPGTNIQYF. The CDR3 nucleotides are TGTGCCAGCAGCTTGCCCGGGACAAACATTCAGTACTTC.